This TCR beta chain derives from a study of shared clonotypes between healthy human individuals. The ends lost 6 bases at V and 3 bases at J; junction bases unmatched: 14. Germline CDR1 and CDR2: SGHAT and FQNNGV. The CDR3 has 16 amino acids. Naive CD45RA+ and memory CD45RA-negative subsets were split from CD4+ cells. TCRdb keeps only in-frame clones here, not all; method: immunoSEQ multiplex PCR. The table lists roughly 2.6 million clones, around 94% of them singletons. Study-wide findings and caveats: Unshared clonotypes carried lower generation probabilities than those common to all four donors. Sharing across four donors was highest in naive CD4 (about 5%) and lowest in memory CD8 (roughly 0.4%).

A note on this clone: Its antigen is as yet unknown.

The sequencing sample was made of naive CD4+ T cells sorted from blood. The subset was: CD45RA+ positively selected. The source is a man aged 18 to 29 in good health. This rearrangement joins TRBV11-2 to TRBJ2-7, with TRBD1 matching 7 bases. CDR3 sequence reads: CASSKTPGQGDYEQYF. CDR3 DNA: TGTGCCAGCAGTAAAACCCCCGGCCAGGGGGACTACGAGCAGTACTTC.